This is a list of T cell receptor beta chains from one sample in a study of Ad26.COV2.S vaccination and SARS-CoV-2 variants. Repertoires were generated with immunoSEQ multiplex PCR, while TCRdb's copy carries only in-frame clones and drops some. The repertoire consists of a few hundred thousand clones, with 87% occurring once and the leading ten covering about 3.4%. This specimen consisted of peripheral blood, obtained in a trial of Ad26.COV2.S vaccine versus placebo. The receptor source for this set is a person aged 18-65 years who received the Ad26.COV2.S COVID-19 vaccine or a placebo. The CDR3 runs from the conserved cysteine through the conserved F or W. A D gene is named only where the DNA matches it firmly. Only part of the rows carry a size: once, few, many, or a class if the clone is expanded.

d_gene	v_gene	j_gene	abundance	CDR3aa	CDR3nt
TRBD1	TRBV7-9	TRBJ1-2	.	CASSFPPGQGLNYGYTF	TGTGCCAGCAGCTTTCCTCCGGGACAGGGGTTGAACTATGGCTACACCTTC
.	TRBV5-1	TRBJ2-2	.	CASSPGTGGRELFF	TGCGCCAGCAGCCCTGGGACGGGTGGCCGGGAGCTGTTTTTT
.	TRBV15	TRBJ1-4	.	CATSTGHMKEKLFF	TGTGCCACCAGCACGGGCCATATGAAGGAAAAACTGTTTTTT
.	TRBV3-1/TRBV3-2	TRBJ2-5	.	CASSPGLQETQYF	TGTGCCAGCAGCCCGGGACTGCAAGAGACCCAGTACTTC
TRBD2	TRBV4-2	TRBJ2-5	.	CASSQVSGGAETQYF	TGTGCCAGCAGCCAAGTCAGCGGGGGGGCTGAGACCCAGTACTTC
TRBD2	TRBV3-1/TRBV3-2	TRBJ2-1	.	CASSSTSGGFRYNEQFF	TGTGCCAGCAGCTCGACTAGCGGGGGTTTCCGCTACAATGAGCAGTTCTTC
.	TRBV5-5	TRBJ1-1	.	CASSLDTEAFF	TGTGCCAGCAGCTTGGATACTGAAGCTTTCTTT
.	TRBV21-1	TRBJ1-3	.	CASGGKSGNTIYF	TGTGCCAGCGGGGGGAAGAGTGGAAACACCATATATTTT
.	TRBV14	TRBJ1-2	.	CASSRFGGAGGYTF	TGTGCCAGCAGCCGTTTTGGGGGCGCGGGTGGCTACACCTTC
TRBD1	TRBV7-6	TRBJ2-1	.	CASSLDRGGEQFF	TGTGCCAGCAGCTTAGACAGGGGCGGTGAGCAGTTCTTC
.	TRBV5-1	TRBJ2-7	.	CASSSPDPQGSLGEQYF	TGCGCCAGCAGCTCCCCTGACCCTCAGGGGTCTCTCGGGGAGCAGTACTTC
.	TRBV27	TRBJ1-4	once	CASSPRLLRTNEKLFF	TGTGCCAGCAGTCCCCGCCTACTGAGAACTAATGAAAAACTGTTTTTT
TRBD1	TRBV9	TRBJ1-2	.	CASSVATRGFLSYTF	TGTGCCAGCAGCGTAGCTACCAGGGGGTTCCTGAGCTACACCTTC
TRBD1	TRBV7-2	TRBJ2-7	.	CASSPRDRLSYEQYF	TGTGCCAGCAGCCCAAGGGACAGACTATCCTACGAGCAGTACTTC
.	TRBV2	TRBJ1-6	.	CASTDPPSPLHF	TGTGCCAGCACTGACCCCCCCTCACCCCTCCACTTT
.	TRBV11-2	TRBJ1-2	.	CASSPWEGHGLGYTF	TGTGCCAGCAGCCCCTGGGAGGGGCACGGCCTTGGCTACACCTTC
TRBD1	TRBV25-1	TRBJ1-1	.	CASSGDRVLTTEAFF	TGTGCCAGCAGTGGGGACAGGGTTTTGACCACTGAAGCTTTCTTT
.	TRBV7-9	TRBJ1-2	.	CASSLEIPTGNYGYTF	TGTGCCAGCAGCTTAGAAATTCCCACAGGGAATTATGGCTACACCTTC
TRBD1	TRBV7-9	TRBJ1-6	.	CASSLLGQGDSPLHF	TGTGCCAGCAGCTTACTTGGACAGGGTGATTCACCCCTCCACTTT
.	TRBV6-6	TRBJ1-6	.	CASRQTQGIGSPLHF	TGTGCCAGCAGGCAGACGCAGGGGATCGGTTCACCCCTCCACTTT
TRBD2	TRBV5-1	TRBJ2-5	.	CASSSVWRGDQETQYF	TGCGCCAGCAGTTCCGTCTGGCGGGGGGACCAAGAGACCCAGTACTTC
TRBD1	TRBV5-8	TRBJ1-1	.	CASSPGQGRAFF	TGTGCCAGCAGCCCAGGACAGGGGAGGGCTTTCTTT
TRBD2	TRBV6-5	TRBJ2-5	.	CASSYSGTVGGETQYF	TGTGCCAGCAGTTACTCCGGGACGGTCGGGGGGGAGACCCAGTACTTC
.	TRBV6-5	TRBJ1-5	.	CASSMGGLGNQPQHF	TGTGCCAGCAGTATGGGGGGCCTGGGCAATCAGCCCCAGCATTTT
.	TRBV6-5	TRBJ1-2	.	CASSLRGNYGYTF	TGTGCCAGCAGTCTAAGAGGGAACTATGGCTACACCTTC
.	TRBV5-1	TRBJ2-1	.	CASSIGTRNNEQFF	TGCGCCAGCAGCATTGGGACGAGAAACAATGAGCAGTTCTTC
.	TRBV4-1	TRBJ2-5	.	CASSQGGAEETQYF	TGCGCCAGCAGCCAAGGTGGGGCTGAGGAGACCCAGTACTTC
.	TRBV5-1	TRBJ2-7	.	CASSLVAKGYEQYF	TGCGCCAGCAGCTTGGTAGCGAAAGGCTACGAGCAGTACTTC
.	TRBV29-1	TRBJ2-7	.	CSATGRGVYEQYF	TGCAGCGCCACAGGGAGAGGGGTCTACGAGCAGTACTTC
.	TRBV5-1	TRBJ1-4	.	CASSLGTSYGNEKLFF	TGCGCCAGCAGCTTGGGGACTTCGTATGGTAATGAAAAACTGTTTTTT
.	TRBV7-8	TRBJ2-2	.	CASSLYIGNTGELFF	TGTGCCAGCAGCTTATATATAGGAAACACCGGGGAGCTGTTTTTT
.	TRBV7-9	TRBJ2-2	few	CASSLVGQLNTGELFF	TGTGCCAGCAGCTTAGTAGGACAGCTGAACACCGGGGAGCTGTTTTTT
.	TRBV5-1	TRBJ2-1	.	CASSSTGSSYNEQFF	TGCGCCAGCAGCTCGACGGGGAGCTCCTACAATGAGCAGTTCTTC
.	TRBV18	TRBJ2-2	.	CASSPPVGDTGELFF	TGTGCCAGCTCACCACCCGTAGGAGACACCGGGGAGCTGTTTTTT
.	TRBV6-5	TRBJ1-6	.	CASSWKGAYNSPLHF	TGTGCCAGCTCCTGGAAAGGGGCCTATAATTCACCCCTCCACTTT
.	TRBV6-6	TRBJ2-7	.	CASSSSGVPYEQYF	TGTGCCAGCAGTTCCAGCGGCGTACCCTACGAGCAGTACTTC
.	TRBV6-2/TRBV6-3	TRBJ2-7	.	CASSYGQGGFSYEQYF	TGTGCCAGCAGTTACGGGCAGGGTGGTTTTTCCTACGAGCAGTACTTC
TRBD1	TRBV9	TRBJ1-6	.	CASSVAGGTYNSPLHF	TGTGCCAGCAGCGTAGCAGGGGGCACCTATAATTCACCCCTCCACTTT
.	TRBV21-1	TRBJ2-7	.	CASSNGGHRAYEQYF	TGTGCCAGCAGCAACGGGGGACATCGGGCCTACGAGCAGTACTTC
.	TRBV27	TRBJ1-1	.	CASSLSAGRTEAFF	TGTGCCAGCAGTTTATCGGCGGGCCGCACTGAAGCTTTCTTT
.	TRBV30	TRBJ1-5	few	CAWSVQENQPQHF	TGTGCCTGGAGTGTACAGGAGAATCAGCCCCAGCATTTT
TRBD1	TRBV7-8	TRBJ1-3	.	CASSSPDRLSGNTIYF	TGTGCCAGCAGCTCGCCGGACAGGCTCTCTGGAAACACCATATATTTT
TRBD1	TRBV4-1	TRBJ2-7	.	CASSQEPGQGDQQYF	TGCGCCAGCAGCCAAGAACCGGGACAGGGTGACCAGCAGTACTTC
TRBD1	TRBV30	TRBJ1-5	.	CAWSLTGTAHQPQHF	TGTGCCTGGAGTCTTACCGGGACAGCCCATCAGCCCCAGCATTTT
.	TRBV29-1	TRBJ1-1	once	CSGTMGVYTEAFF	TGCAGCGGAACCATGGGAGTATACACTGAAGCTTTCTTT
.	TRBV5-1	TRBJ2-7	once	CASSLMADSYEQYF	TGCGCCAGCAGCTTGATGGCCGATTCCTACGAGCAGTACTTC
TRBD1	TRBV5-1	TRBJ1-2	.	CASSLSQGAYGYTF	TGCGCCAGCAGCTTATCCCAGGGGGCTTATGGCTACACCTTC
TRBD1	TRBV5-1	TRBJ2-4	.	CASSLGPTGTGSLAKNIQYF	TGCGCCAGCAGCTTGGGGCCCACCGGGACAGGATCTCTAGCCAAAAACATTCAGTACTTC
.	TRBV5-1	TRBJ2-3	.	CASSLEGLRDTQYF	TGCGCCAGCAGCTTGGAAGGACTCAGAGATACGCAGTATTTT
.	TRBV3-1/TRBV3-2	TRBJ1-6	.	CASSQVPGSPLHF	TGTGCCAGCAGCCAAGTTCCAGGTTCACCCCTCCACTTT
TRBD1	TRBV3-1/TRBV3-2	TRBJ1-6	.	CASRQADRDSPLHF	TGTGCCAGCAGACAGGCGGACAGGGATTCACCCCTCCACTTT
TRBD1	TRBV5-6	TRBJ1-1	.	CASSLLQGAWTEAFF	TGTGCCAGCAGCTTGTTGCAGGGGGCTTGGACTGAAGCTTTCTTT
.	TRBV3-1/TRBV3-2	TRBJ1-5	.	CASSQEVVNQPQHF	TGTGCCAGCAGCCAAGAGGTCGTGAATCAGCCCCAGCATTTT
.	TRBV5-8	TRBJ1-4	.	CASSYLHLRQEKLFF	TGTGCCAGCAGCTACTTACACCTCCGGCAGGAAAAACTGTTTTTT
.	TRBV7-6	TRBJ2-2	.	CASSFMDTGELFF	TGTGCCAGCAGCTTTATGGACACCGGGGAGCTGTTTTTT